This TCR beta chain was recorded in a study of blood T cells in healthy people across ages. General study points: With age, beta diversity per million T cells declined roughly linearly, significantly by approximately 40.

Trimming pared 6 bases from V and 3 bases from J, leaving 5 bases between. CDR3 length: 11 amino acids. This clonotype showed up just a few times. Its antigen is unknown. It was approximately 10 milliliters of peripheral blood that were drawn from each donor. Each sample provided at least 5 micrograms of extracted total RNA. The use of a sample-barcoded 5' primer and a J-beta primer mix characterized a second PCR of roughly 7 to 12 cycles. A template-switch adaptor containing 12 random nucleotides labeled each cDNA molecule. TCRdb independently ran MiXCR on the 5' RACE reads; one entry per CDR3 protein. Of about 900,000 distinct CDR3 sequences in the sample, 40% to 60% were seen once.

The chain combines TRBV12-3 or TRBV12-4 with TRBJ2-5; D remains unclear. The sequenced material came from blood. The TCR sequence derives from a man aged 25 to 40 in good health. As DNA, the CDR3 is TGTGCCAGCAGGGGCGAAGAGACCCAGTACTTC. Protein: CASRGEETQYF.